This TCR beta chain is drawn from a study of molecular identifiers for immune sequencing clone quantification. MiXCR was run by TCRdb on the PCR reads, yielding one entry per CDR3 protein. This sample yields about half a million distinct CDR3 sequences, of which 20% to 25% are seen a single time; around 0.84% belongs to the top ten. CDR3 length equals 15 residues. Germline CDR1 and CDR2: SGHVS and FNYEAQ. V was trimmed by 5 bases and J by 4 bases, leaving 17 bases between them. The chain is built from TRBV7-6 and TRBJ1-2, with D perhaps TRBD1 (5 bases). The sequencing sample was made of naive CD8+ T cells from blood, with Jurkat cell RNA spiked in. The subset was: FACS-sorted CD8+CD4-CCR7+CD45RA+ naive T cells. This receptor was obtained from a human donor in good health. Some libraries in this study had Jurkat cell RNA spiked in. CDR3 nucleotide sequence: TGTGCCAGCAGCCAGGGTGTTGCAGGGAGCTATGGCTACACCTTC. It yields the protein CASSQGVAGSYGYTF.